This TCR beta chain was recorded in a study of blood T cell repertoires in COVID-19. Study overall: Sources were T cells, B-cell-depleted T cells, or PBMCs; the material itself was cDNA or gDNA.

The ends were cut back, 2 bases at V and 7 bases at J, with 12 bases in the middle. The CDR3 has 14 residues. Germline assignment: CDR1 KGHSH and CDR2 LQKENI. Everyone who took part was roughly 18 to 89 years old, and they came from about two dozen US areas. Each participant's cohort was designated according to participant-reported clinical history. In the original analysis: Nucleated cell counts were estimated from reference gene primer amplification. Using immunoSEQ multiplex PCR, the repertoire was profiled, and TCRdb retains in-frame clones only, with some absent. Clonal size and the V and J genes are those of that table, whereas D and trimming came from the DNA. Of roughly 250,000 clones in the sample, about 88% were seen once. This clone was detected only once.

The chain couples TRBV18 to TRBJ1-5; perhaps TRBD1 as D (5 bases). Source material: PBMCs or T cells enriched from blood (not recorded which). The TCR was taken from a woman between 50 and 59 years old who had recovered from COVID-19. CDR3 sequence reads: CASSPGRSGQPQHF. The CDR3 region has the DNA TGTGCCAGCTCACCAGGACGGTCAGGGCAGCCCCAGCATTTT.